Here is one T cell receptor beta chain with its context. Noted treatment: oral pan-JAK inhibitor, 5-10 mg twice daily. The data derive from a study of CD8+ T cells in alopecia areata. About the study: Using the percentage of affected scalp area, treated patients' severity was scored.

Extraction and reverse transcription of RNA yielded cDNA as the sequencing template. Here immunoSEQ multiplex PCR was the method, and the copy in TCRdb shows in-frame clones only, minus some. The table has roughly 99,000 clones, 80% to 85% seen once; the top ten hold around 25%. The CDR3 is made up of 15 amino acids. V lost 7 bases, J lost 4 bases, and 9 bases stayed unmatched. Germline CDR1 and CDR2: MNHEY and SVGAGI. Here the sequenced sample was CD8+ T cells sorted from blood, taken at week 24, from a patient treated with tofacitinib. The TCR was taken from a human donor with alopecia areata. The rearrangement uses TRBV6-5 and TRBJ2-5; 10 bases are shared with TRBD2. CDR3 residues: CASIKAGGPLETQYF. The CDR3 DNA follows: TGTGCCAGCATAAAAGCGGGGGGGCCTTTAGAGACCCAGTACTTC.